These 17 T cell receptor beta chains originate from one sample sequenced in a study of blood T cell repertoires in COVID-19. Sequencing used immunoSEQ multiplex PCR; TCRdb keeps in-frame clones, though not all of them. The profile shows about 120,000 clones, 60% to 85% of them singletons. Material: peripheral blood. These receptors were obtained from a man in his 70s with acute or convalescent COVID-19.

The chain carries TRBV7-2 and TRBJ1-6; D is perhaps TRBD1 (6 bases). V lost 1 base and J lost 4, with 8 bases in between. This CDR3 spans 15 amino acids. Looked up from germline, CDR1 is SGHTA and CDR2 is FQGNSA. DNA for the CDR3: TGTGCCAGCAGCTTAGGTCAGGGGTATAATTCACCCCTCCACTTT. Translation gives CASSLGQGYNSPLHF.

The V call is TRBV5-6, the J call TRBJ1-1; D not resolved. Trimming removed 7 bases at V and 1 base at J, with 14 bases between. Germline V gene data show CDR1 as SGHDT and CDR2 as YYEEEE. The CDR3 runs 14 residues. CDR3 DNA sequence: TGTGCCAGCGTCTGGCGGTCCAGGAACACTGAAGCTTTCTTT. Its translation is CASVWRSRNTEAFF. Full variable domain (missing parts from reference TRBV5-6 and TRBJ1-1): DAGVTQSPTHLIKTRGQQVTLRCSPKSGHDTVSWYQQALGQGPQFIFQYYEEEERQRGNFPDRFSGHQFPNYSSELNVNALLLGDSALYLCASVWRSRNTEAFFGQGTRLTVV.

The chain carries TRBV9 and TRBJ2-2; 8 nucleotides match TRBD1. Germline V CDR1 and CDR2: SGDLS, YYNGEE. Trimming at V came to 4 bases and at J to 3 bases, leaving 5 bases not matched to a gene. This CDR3 is 15 amino acids long. The CDR3 protein is CASSRRQGYTGELFF. The CDR3 nucleotides are TGTGCCAGCAGCCGCCGACAGGGGTACACCGGGGAGCTGTTTTTT. Using reference TRBV9 and TRBJ2-2 for the parts outside the CDR3, the full variable domain is DSGVTQTPKHLITATGQRVTLRCSPRSGDLSVYWYQQSLDQGLQFLIQYYNGEERAKGNILERFSAQQFPDLHSELNLSSLELGDSALYFCASSRRQGYTGELFFGEGSRLTVL.

V gene TRBV7-2 combines with J gene TRBJ1-1; TRBD1 agrees at 9 bases. The CDR3 loop spans 14 amino acids. CDR1 SGHTA and CDR2 FQGNSA come from the germline V gene. The V segment lost 2 bases and the J segment 4 bases; nucleotides outside the gene matches: 2. The CDR3 DNA sequence: TGTGCCAGCAGCTTAACAGGGGGCCGCACTGAAGCTTTCTTT. Translated, it gives CASSLTGGRTEAFF.

The rearrangement links TRBV12-3 or TRBV12-4 to TRBJ1-2; D remains unclear. Trimming removed 7 bases from V and 8 bases from J, with 17 bases in between. The CDR3 consists of 13 residues. As DNA, the CDR3 is TGTGCCAGCACCCCCCGGAGGCTAGGAGGCTACACCTTC. Amino acids: CASTPRRLGGYTF.

The chain is built from TRBV5-4 and TRBJ2-6; the D gene is possibly TRBD2 (5 bases). V was pared by 5 bases and J by 2 bases, with 14 bases between. Germline V CDR1 and CDR2: SGHNT, YYREEE (reference sequence). There are 16 residues in the CDR3. DNA for the CDR3: TGTGCCAGCAGACTGCCGGGAACCCCTGGGGCCAACGTCCTGACTTTC. As protein: CASRLPGTPGANVLTF.

This sequence joins TRBV7-4 and TRBJ2-2; D remains unclear. Germline V CDR1 and CDR2: SGHVT, SQSDAQ. The CDR3 covers 12 residues. The germline V and J ends were trimmed by 7 bases and 7 bases, with 10 bases remaining between them. CDR3 sequence reads: CASNRFVGELFF. The CDR3 DNA sequence: TGTGCCAGCAATAGATTCGTCGGGGAGCTGTTTTTT.

The chain links TRBV3-1 (or the pseudogene TRBV3-2) to TRBJ2-5, with 7 bases matching TRBD1. V shed 2 bases, J shed 3 bases, and the junction held 3 bases outside the gene matches. The CDR3 has 14 residues. Germline V lookup: CDR1 LGHDT, CDR2 YNNKEL (reference sequence). This chain's CDR3 is CASSQPTGKETQYF. CDR3 coding DNA: TGTGCCAGCAGCCAACCGACAGGGAAAGAGACCCAGTACTTC.

This clone was recorded at least ten times. The J gene is TRBJ2-7, the V gene TRBV6-5; 7 bases are a match to TRBD1. In germline, CDR1 is MNHEY, CDR2 SVGAGI. This CDR3 region has 15 residues. V dropped 5 bases and J dropped 3; count of bases not matched to a gene: 10. The CDR3 DNA reads TGTGCCAGCAGTCCCCGACAGGGCTTTCTCTACGAGCAGTACTTC. It is translated as CASSPRQGFLYEQYF.

The gene calls are TRBV19 and TRBJ1-1, with D uncertain. The germline gives CDR1 LNHDA, CDR2 SQIVND (reference sequence). The CDR3 is made up of 15 amino acids. The germline V and J ends were trimmed by 5 bases and 0 bases, with 13 bases remaining between them. The CDR3 sequence is CASSLPGSLNTEAFF. CDR3 coding DNA: TGTGCCAGTAGTCTCCCCGGGAGTTTGAACACTGAAGCTTTCTTT.

The V gene is TRBV7-8, the J gene TRBJ2-2, with 13 bases identical to TRBD2. This CDR3 has 18 amino acids. Trimming cost V 3 bases and J 4 bases; bases outside gene matches: 8. Looked up from germline, CDR1 is SGHVS and CDR2 is FQNEAQ. CDR3 sequence: CASSLILAGGPGTGELFF. The CDR3 region has the DNA TGTGCCAGCAGCTTGATACTAGCGGGGGGGCCTGGCACCGGGGAGCTGTTTTTT.

This clone was found a few times. This chain joins TRBV7-2 and TRBJ2-5; maybe TRBD2 (5 bases). Trimming stripped 0 bases from V and 9 bases from J, with 17 bases between. The CDR3 has 15 amino acids. Per germline, CDR1 SGHTA and CDR2 FQGNSA. The CDR3 loop reads CASSLASGLTWAQYF. DNA for the CDR3: TGTGCCAGCAGCTTAGCTTCAGGACTCACATGGGCCCAGTACTTC.

The chain links TRBV7-3 to TRBJ2-5, with D possibly being TRBD1 (6 bases). The V end lost 4 bases, the J end lost 2 bases, and 8 bases lay between the germline ends. Germline loops: CDR1 SGHTA, CDR2 FQGTGA. This CDR3 region has 13 residues. The CDR3 sequence is CASSYGQQETQYF. The CDR3 DNA sequence: TGTGCCAGCAGCTACGGACAGCAAGAGACCCAGTACTTC.

The sample holds one count of this clone. The chain combines TRBV9 with TRBJ1-1; unclear D gene. Trimming removed 0 bases at V and 0 bases at J, with 9 bases between. Germline V gene data show CDR1 as SGDLS and CDR2 as YYNGEE. This CDR3 has 15 residues. CDR3 in amino acids: CASSVAGMMNTEAFF. CDR3 DNA: TGTGCCAGCAGCGTAGCGGGGATGATGAACACTGAAGCTTTCTTT.

This rearrangement joins TRBV15 to TRBJ2-7, with D unclear. The ends were cut back, 3 bases at V and 3 bases at J, with 3 bases in the middle. Germline loops: CDR1 LNHNV, CDR2 YYDKDF (reference sequence). CDR3 length: 11 residues. CDR3 in amino acids: CATSSYYEQYF. CDR3 nucleotide sequence: TGTGCCACCAGCAGTTACTACGAGCAGTACTTC.

The V and J genes are TRBV7-9 and TRBJ1-2, with 7 positions matching TRBD1. Unmatched junction bases numbered 9, after V lost 5 bases and J lost 3 bases. The germline gives CDR1 SEHNR, CDR2 FQNEAQ (reference sequence). The CDR3 has 15 residues. The CDR3 protein is CASSARQGGDYGYTF. In DNA, the CDR3 is TGTGCCAGCAGCGCGCGCCAGGGGGGTGACTATGGCTACACCTTC.

In DNA, the CDR3 is TGTGCCAGCTCACCACCGGTGGGACAGGGGGTCTACGAGCAGTACTTC. Its protein is CASSPPVGQGVYEQYF. V is TRBV18 and J is TRBJ2-7, with 11 bases matching TRBD1. The CDR3 sequence is 16 residues long. J was trimmed by 3 bases and V by 0 bases; bases with no gene match: 4. Germline V gene lookup returns CDR1 KGHSH and CDR2 LQKENI. Complete variable domain (other parts from reference TRBV18 and TRBJ2-7): NAGVMQNPRHLVRRRGQEARLRCSPMKGHSHVYWYRQLPEEGLKFMVYLQKENIIDESGMPKERFSAEFPKEGPSILRIQQVVRGDSAAYFCASSPPVGQGVYEQYFGPGTRLTVT.